This TCR beta chain came from a study of identifying expanded T cells in peripheral blood. General study findings and limits: Roughly 2-week clone count variance significantly increased as total template count grew. Technical replicates showed roughly 1.2 changed clones; roughly two weeks roughly 16; four weeks 19.

V was cut by 0 bases and J by 2 bases, with 10 bases left in between. This CDR3 is built from 15 residues. CDR1 is SGHRS, CDR2 YFSETQ, per germline. During the collection period, no donor immune events like infections were recorded. Repertoires were generated with immunoSEQ multiplex PCR, while TCRdb's copy carries only in-frame clones and drops some. In the table there are some 93,000 clones, approximately 88% of which are singletons. This clone has just one count. Its antigen is unknown. Sequenced input: blood. The V call is TRBV5-1, the J call TRBJ2-3; possible D gene TRBD1, 6 bases. This sequence was found in a person aged 18 to 70 in good health. In nucleotides, the CDR3 is TGCGCCAGCAGCTTGGGGCAGGGGCTCACAGATACGCAGTATTTT. Translating it yields CASSLGQGLTDTQYF.